This T cell receptor (beta chain) was documented in a study of cytomegalovirus exposure and HLA in healthy donors. Germline V gives CDR1 MDHEN, CDR2 SYDVKM. V was pared by 7 bases and J by 8 bases, with 24 bases between. This CDR3 has 16 residues. Notes on this clone: The target antigen is unknown.

Study results and limitations: CMV antigen specificity of a few CMV-associated chains was confirmed in vitro.

Both 60 Vbeta primers and 13 Jbeta primers went into the PCR. Sequenced by immunoSEQ multiplex PCR; TCRdb stores in-frame clones only, minus some. This table has about 130,000 clones, 79% appearing once. This TCR was recovered from a man younger than 35 in good health and CMV-seronegative. The V gene is TRBV28, the J gene TRBJ2-1; D may be TRBD2 (6 bases). The sequencing input was PBMCs. The chain's CDR3 is CASNTRAGHTRDEQFF. CDR3 coding DNA: TGTGCCAGCAACACCCGCGCGGGGCACACACGGGATGAGCAGTTCTTC.